This T cell receptor beta chain stems from a study of cytomegalovirus exposure and HLA in healthy donors. Study results and caveats: Researchers catalogued about 150 TCR beta chains as cytomegalovirus-associated. Some public TCRs appeared in many individuals, while most sequences were rare.

Every donor was a healthy person donating bone marrow. Unrecorded immune exposures were likely, despite nominal health at sampling. Germline CDR1 MDHEN, CDR2 SYDVKM. The CDR3 has 17 residues. Trimming cost V 6 bases and J 0 bases; bases outside gene matches: 12. The PCR had 60 Vbeta and 13 Jbeta primers. This table comes from immunoSEQ multiplex PCR, and its TCRdb copy is limited to in-frame clones, with some not included. This sample contains approximately 130,000 clones. In the case of this clone: Antigen unknown.

This chain uses TRBV28 with TRBJ2-7; 9 bases match TRBD2. The sequencing sample was made of PBMCs. This sequence originates from a woman aged 60-75 years in good health and CMV-seronegative. CDR3 sequence (DNA): TGTGCCAGCAGCCGCCTCGGGGCGGGAGGGCGCTCCTACGAGCAGTACTTC. It encodes CASSRLGAGGRSYEQYF.